This T cell receptor beta chain was observed in a study of cytomegalovirus exposure and HLA in healthy donors. Study overall: About 85 million unique TCRs from HLA-typed donors were held in an early release of data. Of the donors genotyped, several hundred in all, about 82% fell in the Caucasian-associated ancestry cluster.

Study observations and caveats: With high specificity and sensitivity, the classifier reportedly diagnosed cytomegalovirus status. According to an earlier analysis, most TCR beta V segments yielded productive rearrangements about 87% or about 30% of the time.

Concerning this clone: Its antigen is not known.

Per germline, CDR1 MNHEY and CDR2 SVGAGI. The CDR3 has 16 residues. The V end was cut by 2 bases, the J end by 2 bases, with 12 bases between. In the PCR, 60 Vbeta and 13 Jbeta primers were used. Some clones are missing from TCRdb's copy, which holds only in-frame ones; the method was immunoSEQ multiplex PCR. The sample has around 200,000 clones; 80% to 85% are singletons. The sequenced material came from PBMCs. This clonotype was sampled from a woman aged 18-29 years in good health and CMV-seronegative. The chain combines TRBV6-5 with TRBJ2-2; TRBD2 might be the D (6 bases). The chain's CDR3 is CASSYEAGSNTGELFF. The CDR3 DNA reads TGTGCCAGCAGTTACGAGGCCGGGAGCAACACCGGGGAGCTGTTTTTT.